This T cell receptor (beta chain) was documented in a study of blood T cell repertoires in COVID-19. Looking at the study overall: Italy, Spain and the United States were the sources of the convalescent and acute COVID-19 samples. Sample material is recorded as cDNA or gDNA derived from T cells, B-cell-depleted T cells, or PBMCs.

As handled by the study authors: Reference gene primer amplification gave nucleated cell count estimates. Here immunoSEQ multiplex PCR was the method, and the copy in TCRdb shows in-frame clones only, minus some. V and J calls and clone size are those listed in that table; D and trimming were worked out from the DNA. The table lists about 90,000 clones, more than 65% of them singletons. Germline V lookup: CDR1 SGHVS, CDR2 FQNEAQ. The J segment lost 3 bases and the V segment lost 2 bases, leaving 5 bases of the junction unmatched. The CDR3 is 15 amino acids. The sequencing sample was made of peripheral blood. This sequence originates from an older man with active or convalescent COVID-19. This chain joins TRBV7-8 and TRBJ1-1; 8 bases line up with TRBD1. CDR3 nucleotides: TGTGCCAGCAGCTTACGGACAGGGTGGGACACTGAAGCTTTCTTT. It specifies CASSLRTGWDTEAFF.